The T cell receptor beta chain under discussion was sequenced for a study of blood T cell repertoires in COVID-19. Study background: Samples came from the United States, Italy and Spain, spanning acute and convalescent COVID-19. In each case, the material was cDNA or gDNA derived from T cells, B-cell-depleted T cells, or PBMCs.

Looked up from germline, CDR1 is MDHEN and CDR2 is SYDVKM. The length of the CDR3 is 14 residues. V lost 8 bases, J lost 3 bases, and 4 bases stayed unmatched. Per the study methods: Estimation of nucleated cell counts relied on the amplification of reference gene primers. Clones were read by immunoSEQ multiplex PCR, and TCRdb kept only the in-frame ones, dropping some. V and J calls and clone size are copied from that table; D and trimming were computed from the DNA. The sample yields 150,000 or so clones, about 87% seen once. The specimen sequenced was peripheral blood. The rearrangement links TRBV28 to TRBJ1-4; 9 nucleotides match TRBD1. The receptor comes from a man aged 50-59 years with acute or convalescent COVID-19. The CDR3 sequence is CASQYRGPNEKLFF. The CDR3 DNA follows: TGTGCCAGCCAATACAGGGGGCCTAATGAAAAACTGTTTTTT.